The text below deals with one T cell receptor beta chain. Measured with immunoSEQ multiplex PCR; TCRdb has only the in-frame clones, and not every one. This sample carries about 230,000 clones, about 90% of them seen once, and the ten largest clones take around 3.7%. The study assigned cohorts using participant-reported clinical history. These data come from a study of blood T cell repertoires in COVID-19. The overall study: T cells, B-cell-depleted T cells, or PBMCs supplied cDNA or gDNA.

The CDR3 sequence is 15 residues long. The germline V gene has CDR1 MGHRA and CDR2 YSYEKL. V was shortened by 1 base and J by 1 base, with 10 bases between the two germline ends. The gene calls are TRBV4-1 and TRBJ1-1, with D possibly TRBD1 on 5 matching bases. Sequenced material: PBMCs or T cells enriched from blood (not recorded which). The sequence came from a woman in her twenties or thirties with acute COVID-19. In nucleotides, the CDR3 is TGCGCCAGCAGCCAAGTCCGGACATCGAACACTGAAGCTTTCTTT. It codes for CASSQVRTSNTEAFF.